This T cell receptor (beta chain) was identified during a study of beta chain features in type 1 diabetes. Study summary: The study found patients and healthy donors alike in age, gender and cell yields.

TCRB transcripts that were expressed got sequenced, as all of the isolated RNA had been reverse transcribed. Samples of naive, central memory and regulatory T cells yielded a mean of about 3.5 million reads. Sequenced by immunoSEQ multiplex PCR; TCRdb stores in-frame clones only, minus some. The sample contains 600,000 or so clones, about 14% of which appear only once. Trimming removed 2 bases at V and 0 bases at J, with 2 bases between. CDR3 length equals 12 residues. In germline, CDR1 is GTSNPN, CDR2 SVGIG (reference sequence). This clone showed up just a few times. The antigen remains unidentified. General study findings and limits: Moderate yet significant TCRB CDR3 shortening was seen in Type 1 diabetes patients in all four CD4+ subsets.

The sequenced sample was naive CD4+ T cells from blood. The source is a man aged 18 to 35 with type 1 diabetes. The chain links TRBV30 to TRBJ2-1, with no clear D. CDR3: CAWSNSYNEQFF. CDR3 coding DNA: TGTGCCTGGAGTAACTCCTACAATGAGCAGTTCTTC.